This T cell receptor (beta chain) was identified during a study of CD8 T cells in ankylosing spondylitis. TCRdb passed the 5' RACE reads through MiXCR, listing each CDR3 protein once. The sample contains tens of thousands of distinct CDR3 sequences, 9.5% to 12% of which appear only once. This clonotype occurred many times. The CDR3 spans 16 residues. V lost 2 bases, J lost 3 bases, and 14 bases lay in between. J is TRBJ1-5 and V is TRBV12-3 or TRBV12-4, with D possibly being TRBD1 (6 bases). Sequenced material: blood, either unsorted or a sorted T cell fraction (not recorded which). The TCR originated in a male donor with ankylosing spondylitis or in good health (not recorded which). The CDR3 sequence is CASSLSPGTFNQPQHF. CDR3 DNA: TGTGCCAGCAGTTTATCCCCCGGGACATTCAATCAGCCCCAGCATTTT.